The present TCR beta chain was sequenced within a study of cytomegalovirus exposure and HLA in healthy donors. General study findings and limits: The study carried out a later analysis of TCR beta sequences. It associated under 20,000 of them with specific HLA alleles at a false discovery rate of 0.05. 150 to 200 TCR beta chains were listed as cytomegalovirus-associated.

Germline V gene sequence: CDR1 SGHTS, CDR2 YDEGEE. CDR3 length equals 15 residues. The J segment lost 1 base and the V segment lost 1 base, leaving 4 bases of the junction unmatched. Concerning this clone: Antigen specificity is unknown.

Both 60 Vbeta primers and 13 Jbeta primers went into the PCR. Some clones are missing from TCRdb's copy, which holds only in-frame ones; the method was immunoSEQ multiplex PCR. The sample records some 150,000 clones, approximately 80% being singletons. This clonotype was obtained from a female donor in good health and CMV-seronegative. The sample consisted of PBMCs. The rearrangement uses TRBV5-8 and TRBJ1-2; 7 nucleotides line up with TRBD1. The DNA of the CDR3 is TGTGCCAGCAGCTTGCCCGGGACAGATAACTATGGCTACACCTTC. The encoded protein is CASSLPGTDNYGYTF.